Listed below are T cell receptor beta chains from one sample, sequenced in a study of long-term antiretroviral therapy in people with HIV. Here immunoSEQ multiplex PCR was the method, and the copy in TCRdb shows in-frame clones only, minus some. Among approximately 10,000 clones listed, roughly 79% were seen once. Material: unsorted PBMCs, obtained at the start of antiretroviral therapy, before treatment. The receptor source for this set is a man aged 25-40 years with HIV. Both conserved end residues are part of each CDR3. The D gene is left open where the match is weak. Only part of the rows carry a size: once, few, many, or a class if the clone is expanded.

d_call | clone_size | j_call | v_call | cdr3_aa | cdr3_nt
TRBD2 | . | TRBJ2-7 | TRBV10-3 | CAIREGLAGSYEQYF | TGTGCCATCAGAGAGGGACTAGCGGGGAGCTACGAGCAGTACTTC
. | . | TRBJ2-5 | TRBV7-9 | CASSRSETQYF | TGTGCCAGCAGCCGTTCGGAGACCCAGTACTTC
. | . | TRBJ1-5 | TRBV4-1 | CASSQDPGAGREPQHF | TGCGCCAGCAGCCAAGATCCCGGGGCAGGCAGGGAGCCCCAGCATTTT
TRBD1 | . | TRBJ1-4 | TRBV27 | CATKSSDRGNEKLFF | TGTGCCACCAAATCCTCGGACAGGGGTAATGAAAAACTGTTTTTT
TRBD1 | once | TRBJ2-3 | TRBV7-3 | CASSLIATGVTDTQYF | TGTGCCAGCAGCTTAATTGCGACAGGGGTAACAGATACGCAGTATTTT
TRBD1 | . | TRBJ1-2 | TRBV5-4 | CASSPSVGQGLYGYTF | TGTGCCAGCAGCCCCAGTGTGGGACAGGGACTCTATGGCTACACCTTC
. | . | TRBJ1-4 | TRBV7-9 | CASSQGSTNEKLFF | TGTGCCAGCAGCCAAGGCAGCACTAATGAAAAACTGTTTTTT
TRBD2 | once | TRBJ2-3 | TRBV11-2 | CASSLREGGADTQYF | TGTGCCAGCAGCTTGCGGGAGGGCGGGGCAGATACGCAGTATTTT
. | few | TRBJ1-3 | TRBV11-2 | CASSSLTSAGVF | TGTGCCAGCAGCTCGCTGACATCTGCGGGAGTTTTT
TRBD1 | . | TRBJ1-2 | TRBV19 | CASSIVGGVLYGYTF | TGTGCCAGTAGTATAGTAGGGGGCGTCCTCTATGGCTACACCTTC
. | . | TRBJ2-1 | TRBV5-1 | CASSIDNEQFF | TGCGCCAGCAGCATAGACAATGAGCAGTTCTTC
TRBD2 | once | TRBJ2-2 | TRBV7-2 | CASSLALPTSGNAPSGTGELFF | TGTGCCAGCAGCTTAGCCCTCCCTACTAGCGGGAATGCCCCGAGTGGCACCGGGGAGCTGTTTTTT
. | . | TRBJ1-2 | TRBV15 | CATSSVDGYYGYTF | TGTGCCACCAGCTCGGTAGACGGCTACTATGGCTACACCTTC
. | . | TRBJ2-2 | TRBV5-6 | CASSSIGRVGELFF | TGTGCCAGCAGCTCGATTGGGCGGGTCGGGGAGCTGTTTTTT
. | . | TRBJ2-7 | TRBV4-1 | CASSQESLFSYEQYF | TGCGCCAGCAGCCAAGAAAGCTTATTCTCCTACGAGCAGTACTTC
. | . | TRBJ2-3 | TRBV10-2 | CASSTSRGSTDTQYF | .
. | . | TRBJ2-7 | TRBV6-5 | CASSKLGQQGYEQYF | TGTGCCAGCAGTAAATTAGGACAGCAAGGCTACGAGCAGTACTTC
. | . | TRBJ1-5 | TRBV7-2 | CASSPSEGWQPQHF | TGTGCCAGCAGCCCAAGTGAGGGGTGGCAGCCCCAGCATTTT
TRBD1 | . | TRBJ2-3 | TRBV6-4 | CASSGKGAGTDTQYF | TGTGCCAGCAGTGGAAAGGGGGCTGGGACAGATACGCAGTATTTT
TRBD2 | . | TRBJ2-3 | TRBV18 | CASSPGLAQERLRETQYF | TGTGCCAGCTCACCGGGACTAGCTCAAGAGAGGTTACGGGAGACGCAGTATTTT
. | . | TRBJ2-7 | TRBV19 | CASSLRDSSAPLRYEQYF | TGTGCCAGTAGTCTCCGGGATTCTAGTGCACCCCTCCGATACGAGCAGTACTTC
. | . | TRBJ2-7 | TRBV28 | CASSSITEQYF | TGTGCCAGCAGTTCCATCACGGAGCAGTACTTC
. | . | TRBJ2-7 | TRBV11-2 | CASSPLGQPLTYEQYF | TGTGCCAGCAGCCCTCTCGGACAGCCCTTGACCTACGAGCAGTACTTC
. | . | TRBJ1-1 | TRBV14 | CASSQDWMGAFF | TGTGCCAGCAGCCAAGATTGGATGGGGGCTTTCTTT
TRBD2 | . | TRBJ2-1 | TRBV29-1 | CSVELAGGVRHNEQFF | TGCAGCGTTGAACTAGCGGGAGGTGTTAGGCACAATGAGCAGTTCTTC
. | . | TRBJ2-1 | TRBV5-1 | CASSSKTDRGDEQFF | TGCGCCAGCAGCTCCAAAACTGACCGGGGCGATGAGCAGTTCTTC
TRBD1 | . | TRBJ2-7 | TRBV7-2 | CASSLDRGLYEQYF | TGTGCCAGCAGCTTGGACAGGGGGCTGTACGAGCAGTACTTC
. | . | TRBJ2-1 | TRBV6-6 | CASQEDRGSYNEQFF | TGTGCCAGCCAGGAAGACAGAGGCTCCTACAATGAGCAGTTCTTC
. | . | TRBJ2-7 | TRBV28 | CASSLQGAYEQYF | TGTGCCAGCAGTTTACAGGGAGCCTACGAGCAGTACTTC
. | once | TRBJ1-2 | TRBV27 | CARGARQLLYGYTF | TGTGCCAGGGGAGCTCGACAGTTACTATATGGCTACACCTTC
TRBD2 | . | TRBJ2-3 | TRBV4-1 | CASSQDGTSGGTTDTQYF | TGCGCCAGCAGCCAAGATGGGACTAGCGGGGGGACCACAGATACGCAGTATTTT